Shown below are 10 T cell receptor beta chains from a single sample sequenced in a study of blood T cell repertoires in COVID-19. Repertoires were generated with immunoSEQ multiplex PCR, while TCRdb's copy carries only in-frame clones and drops some. In the table there are 100,000 to 150,000 clones, around 89% of which are singletons. The sequencing input was peripheral blood. Receptors originate from a man aged 60 to 75 with COVID-19, enrolled during active disease.

The chain recombines TRBV11-1 with TRBJ1-1; D is ambiguous. Germline values: CDR1 SGHAT, CDR2 FQDESV (reference sequence). V lost 4 bases and J 7 bases, leaving 7 bases between the germline ends. This CDR3 region has 11 residues. CDR3 DNA sequence: TGTGCCAGCAGCTCGTACAGTGAAGCTTTCTTT. Translating it yields CASSSYSEAFF.

The chain links TRBV5-1 to TRBJ1-1, with 10 positions matching TRBD1. CDR1 and CDR2 (germline): SGHRS, YFSETQ. The length of the CDR3 is 17 residues. The V segment lost 4 bases and the J segment 0 bases; nucleotides outside the gene matches: 9. CDR3 bases: TGCGCCAGCAGCCCGGGACAGGGGTGGGCCATGAACACTGAAGCTTTCTTT. Amino acids: CASSPGQGWAMNTEAFF. The whole variable domain, remainder taken from reference TRBV5-1 and TRBJ1-1, is KAGVTQTPRYLIKTRGQQVTLSCSPISGHRSVSWYQQTPGQGLQFLFEYFSETQRNKGNFPGRFSGRQFSNSRSEMNVSTLELGDSALYLCASSPGQGWAMNTEAFFGQGTRLTVV.

V gene TRBV18 combines with J gene TRBJ2-5, with 11 bases fitting TRBD2. Germline V lookup: CDR1 KGHSH, CDR2 LQKENI. The CDR3 spans 15 residues. Unmatched junction bases numbered 4, after V lost 4 bases and J lost 3 bases. In nucleotides, the CDR3 is TGTGCCAGCTCACTCCCGGGACTAGCGGAAGAGACCCAGTACTTC. Translating it yields CASSLPGLAEETQYF.

The chain uses TRBV14 and TRBJ2-7, with 12 bases fitting TRBD2. The CDR3 totals 14 residues. V was clipped by 8 bases and J by 7 bases; unmatched bases: 9. Germline values: CDR1 SGHDN, CDR2 FVKESK. The CDR3 DNA follows: TGTGCCAGCGGGACTAGCGGGCGACGAGGGGAGCAGTACTTC. Translated, it gives CASGTSGRRGEQYF. Complete variable domain (other parts from reference TRBV14 and TRBJ2-7): EAGVTQFPSHSVIEKGQTVTLRCDPISGHDNLYWYRRVMGKEIKFLLHFVKESKQDESGMPNNRFLAERTGGTYSTLKVQPAELEDSGVYFCASGTSGRRGEQYFGPGTRLTVT.

V gene TRBV7-9 combines with J gene TRBJ2-7, with D uncertain. Germline V gives CDR1 SEHNR, CDR2 FQNEAQ (reference sequence). The CDR3 sequence is 14 residues long. V was shortened by 0 bases and J by 0 bases, with 6 bases between the two germline ends. Here the CDR3 DNA reads TGTGCCAGCAGCTTAGCAGCGACCTCCTACGAGCAGTACTTC. The encoded protein is CASSLAATSYEQYF.

The chain recombines TRBV28 with TRBJ2-4; 9 nucleotides agree with TRBD2. CDR1 is MDHEN and CDR2 is SYDVKM in the germline V gene. This CDR3 is 17 amino acids long. Trimming at V came to 6 bases and at J to 0 bases, leaving 9 bases not matched to a gene. The CDR3 nucleotides are TGTGCCAGCAGCCCGGGACTAGCAGTTCTAGCCAAAAACATTCAGTACTTC. Translating it yields CASSPGLAVLAKNIQYF.

This clone has only a few counts. The chain joins TRBV6-4 to TRBJ2-3, with 15 bases matching TRBD2. The CDR3 loop spans 21 amino acids. Germline CDR1 reads MRHNA; CDR2 reads SNTAGT. The junction had 17 bases not matched to a gene; V was cut back by 0 bases and J by 7 bases. Here the CDR3 DNA reads TGTGCCAGCAGTGACTCGGTTCCCGGGACTAGCGGGGGGAGGGTGACAAATACGCAGTATTTT. This gives the protein CASSDSVPGTSGGRVTNTQYF.

The table lists this clone with a count of one. This chain uses TRBV6-4 with TRBJ2-2, with a tentative D call TRBD1 (6 bases). This CDR3 has 14 residues. In germline, CDR1 is MRHNA, CDR2 SNTAGT. The V end was cut by 4 bases, the J end by 5 bases, with 11 bases between. CDR3: CASSVFQGTGELFF. The CDR3 DNA is TGTGCCAGCAGTGTATTCCAGGGGACCGGGGAGCTGTTTTTT.

This clone was picked up a small number of times. The V and J genes are TRBV21-1 and TRBJ1-1. TRBV21-1 is annotated as a pseudogene. CDR3 size: 19 residues. CDR3 DNA: TGTGCCAGCAGCTCCCGGGAGGAGAGAGAAGAACATAAATTCACTGAAGCTTTCTTT. Amino acids: CASSSREEREEHKFTEAFF.

The chain is built from TRBV9 and TRBJ1-2; 7 bases fit TRBD1. J was trimmed by 6 bases and V by 0 bases; bases with no gene match: 14. This CDR3 has 17 residues. Looked up from germline, CDR1 is SGDLS and CDR2 is YYNGEE. CDR3 loop: CASSVGVVTGLGNGYTF. CDR3 DNA: TGTGCCAGCAGCGTAGGTGTCGTGACAGGGCTTGGGAATGGCTACACCTTC.